Below are 20 T cell receptor beta chains sequenced from a single sample in a study of high-grade serous ovarian cancer treatment subgroups. Sequencing used immunoSEQ multiplex PCR; TCRdb keeps in-frame clones, though not all of them. Altogether approximately 30,000 clones are present, 80% to 90% being singletons, with the ten largest covering approximately 2.3%. Tumor samples were taken before definitive surgery or chemotherapy. Material: tumor tissue. These receptors originate from a human donor with high-grade serous ovarian cancer.

CDR3 in DNA: TGTGCCAGCAGTGAAAGGGAGGGCCGCGACGAGCAGTACTTC. Protein sequence: CASSEREGRDEQYF. The rearrangement joins TRBV2 to TRBJ2-7, with 7 bases lining up with TRBD2. The germline V gene has CDR1 SNHLY and CDR2 FYNNEI. Trimming took 2 bases from V and 5 from J; bases not matched to a gene: 6. This CDR3 contains 14 residues.

The V and J genes are TRBV19 and TRBJ1-5, with a tentative D call TRBD1 (5 bases). This CDR3 has 15 amino acids. Germline V CDR1 and CDR2: LNHDA, SQIVND (reference sequence). Trimming shortened V by 3 bases and J by 7 bases, and 16 bases separated the two germline ends. The CDR3 sequence: CASSISGLRIQPQHF. DNA for the CDR3: TGTGCCAGTAGTATTTCGGGACTGAGGATCCAGCCCCAGCATTTT.

The chain has TRBV30 and TRBJ2-3; 7 bases are a match to TRBD2. This CDR3 contains 15 residues. After removal of 0 bases from V and 6 bases from J, the junction contained 9 bases not matched to a gene. Germline-derived CDR1 and CDR2 are GTSNPN and SVGIG (reference sequence). CDR3 protein: CAWSVLAGPSDTQYF. CDR3 DNA: TGTGCCTGGAGTGTTTTAGCGGGTCCGTCGGATACGCAGTATTTT.

The chain joins TRBV14 to TRBJ1-4; no firm D call. The CDR3 extends over 19 amino acids. Germline assignment: CDR1 SGHDN and CDR2 FVKESK. V lost 6 bases and J 3 bases, leaving 26 bases between the germline ends. This CDR3 reads CASSLRQNSRMGPNEKLFF. In DNA, the CDR3 is TGTGCCAGCAGTCTCCGACAAAACAGCCGAATGGGTCCTAATGAAAAACTGTTTTTT.

The genes are TRBV5-6 and TRBJ1-3; 7 bases fit TRBD1. From germline, CDR1 is SGHDT and CDR2 YYEEEE. CDR3 size: 15 residues. V was pared by 4 bases and J by 3 bases, with 7 bases of the junction left unmatched. For the CDR3, the DNA is TGTGCCAGCAGCCGACCTGACAGGGTTGGAAACACCATATATTTT. Its protein product is CASSRPDRVGNTIYF.

This sequence joins TRBV7-9 and TRBJ2-3; D call uncertain. V dropped 1 base and J dropped 0 bases, with 2 bases sitting between them. This CDR3 is built from 13 residues. Germline V CDR1 and CDR2: SEHNR, FQNEAQ (reference sequence). CDR3 amino acids: CASSLGSTDTQYF. Here the CDR3 DNA reads TGTGCCAGCAGCTTAGGTAGCACAGATACGCAGTATTTT.

V and J are TRBV5-8 and TRBJ2-3; D not certain. V lost 4 bases and J lost 4, with 7 bases in between. Germline V gene data show CDR1 as SGHTS and CDR2 as YDEGEE. This CDR3 region has 12 residues. CDR3 DNA sequence: TGTGCCAGCAGCCCCTACGCAGATACGCAGTATTTT. As protein: CASSPYADTQYF.

This clone was counted a few times. The chain couples TRBV18 to TRBJ1-1, with 7 bases identical to TRBD1. V was clipped by 4 bases and J by 5 bases; unmatched bases: 4. Per the germline V gene, CDR1 is KGHSH and CDR2 is LQKENI. This CDR3 contains 13 residues. The CDR3 protein is CASSRDRETEAFF. CDR3 DNA: TGTGCCAGCTCACGTGACAGGGAGACTGAAGCTTTCTTT. Full variable domain (missing parts from reference TRBV18 and TRBJ1-1): NAGVMQNPRHLVRRRGQEARLRCSPMKGHSHVYWYRQLPEEGLKFMVYLQKENIIDESGMPKERFSAEFPKEGPSILRIQQVVRGDSAAYFCASSRDRETEAFFGQGTRLTVV.

V gene TRBV18 combines with J gene TRBJ2-7, with 8 bases lining up with TRBD1. CDR1 is KGHSH and CDR2 is LQKENI in the germline V gene. V was clipped by 2 bases and J by 3 bases; unmatched bases: 6. The CDR3 totals 15 residues. CDR3 nucleotides: TGTGCCAGCTCACCAGGGGGCAGGGGGCACTACGAGCAGTACTTC. The encoded protein is CASSPGGRGHYEQYF. Complete variable domain (other parts from reference TRBV18 and TRBJ2-7): NAGVMQNPRHLVRRRGQEARLRCSPMKGHSHVYWYRQLPEEGLKFMVYLQKENIIDESGMPKERFSAEFPKEGPSILRIQQVVRGDSAAYFCASSPGGRGHYEQYFGPGTRLTVT.

CDR3 region: CASSSRLAGGQANTGELFF. Written as DNA, the CDR3 is TGTGCCAGCAGCTCCAGACTAGCGGGAGGGCAAGCGAACACCGGGGAGCTGTTTTTT. The rearrangement joins TRBV21-1 to TRBJ2-2; TRBD2, the table's D call, lacks a check against the DNA. TRBV21-1 is an annotated pseudogene. The CDR3 covers 19 residues.

J is TRBJ2-7 and V is TRBV6-1; D not resolved. Germline values: CDR1 MNHNS, CDR2 SASEGT. The CDR3 length is 13 residues. V gave up 5 bases and J gave up 4 bases, with 12 bases separating them. The DNA of the CDR3 is TGTGCCAGCAGTCTTAAGACGGAGTACGAGCAGTACTTC. Translated: CASSLKTEYEQYF.

V gene TRBV19 combines with J gene TRBJ1-2; TRBD1 is a possible D gene (5 bases). The V and J ends lost 3 bases and 4 bases respectively, with 12 bases between them. CDR3 length: 14 amino acids. Germline V gene sequence: CDR1 LNHDA, CDR2 SQIVND (reference sequence). The CDR3 loop reads CASSIQGTPYGYTF. The CDR3, as DNA: TGTGCCAGTAGTATCCAGGGAACTCCCTATGGCTACACCTTC.

The chain links TRBV5-4 to TRBJ1-3; D unresolved. Trimming pared 2 bases from V and 0 bases from J, leaving 9 bases between. The length of the CDR3 is 15 residues. Germline-derived CDR1 and CDR2 are SGHNT and YYREEE (reference sequence). The CDR3 here is CASSFRGGSGNTIYF. Here the CDR3 DNA reads TGTGCCAGCAGCTTTAGAGGAGGCTCTGGAAACACCATATATTTT. The full variable domain, completed using reference TRBV5-4 and TRBJ1-3, is ETGVTQSPTHLIKTRGQQVTLRCSSQSGHNTVSWYQQALGQGPQFIFQYYREEENGRGNFPPRFSGLQFPNYSSELNVNALELDDSALYLCASSFRGGSGNTIYFGEGSWLTVV.

The chain recombines TRBV6-1 with TRBJ1-5, with 10 positions matching TRBD1. The CDR3 has 14 residues. Losses at the gene ends were 6 bases for V and 5 bases for J; bases not matched to a gene: 4. The germline V gene has CDR1 MNHNS and CDR2 SASEGT. CDR3 region: CASRDRGRDQPQHF. The CDR3 DNA follows: TGTGCCAGCAGAGACAGGGGGCGAGATCAGCCCCAGCATTTT.

The genes are TRBV6-5 and TRBJ2-5; 8 bases agree with TRBD1. CDR3 length equals 15 residues. The V and J ends lost 5 bases and 2 bases, in that order; junction bases with no gene match: 7. Looked up from germline, CDR1 is MNHEY and CDR2 is SVGAGI. The CDR3 DNA sequence: TGTGCCAGCAGTGTACTCGGACAGGGTCAAGAGACCCAGTACTTC. This encodes CASSVLGQGQETQYF.

This chain joins TRBV30 and TRBJ1-6; possible D gene TRBD1, 6 bases. The V gene's germline CDR1 is GTSNPN and CDR2 SVGIG (reference sequence). The V gene lost 5 bases and the J gene lost 9 bases, with 20 bases spanning the gap. This CDR3 has 15 residues. In nucleotides, the CDR3 is TGTGCCTGGGGCTTGGACAGTTCGGGAGCTTCACCCCTCCACTTT. This codes for CAWGLDSSGASPLHF.

The genes are TRBV28 and TRBJ1-5, with D unresolved. The CDR3 runs to 16 residues. The germline V gene has CDR1 MDHEN and CDR2 SYDVKM. Trimming left V 1 base short and J 1 base short, with 11 bases between. The CDR3 DNA reads as TGTGCCAGCAGTTTATTCGCCGCGGGGAGCAATCAGCCCCAGCATTTT. Its translation is CASSLFAAGSNQPQHF. The full variable domain, rest sourced from reference TRBV28 and TRBJ1-5, is DVKVTQSSRYLVKRTGEKVFLECVQDMDHENMFWYRQDPGLGLRLIYFSYDVKMKEKGDIPEGYSVSREKKERFSLILESASTNQTSMYLCASSLFAAGSNQPQHFGDGTRLSIL.

The rearrangement links TRBV5-4 to TRBJ2-5; TRBD1 or TRBD2 may be the D gene (5 bases each). The CDR3 consists of 20 residues. CDR1 is SGHNT and CDR2 is YYREEE in the germline V gene (reference sequence). V was pared by 2 bases and J by 2 bases, with 28 bases between. CDR3 region: CASSFFPKGSGPTNQETQYF. In DNA form, the CDR3 reads TGTGCCAGCAGCTTCTTCCCCAAGGGGTCGGGGCCTACGAATCAAGAGACCCAGTACTTC.

The V and J genes are TRBV27 and TRBJ2-7; D is possibly TRBD1 (5 bases). The ends were cut back, 3 bases at V and 3 bases at J, with 15 bases in the middle. The germline V gene has CDR1 MNHEY and CDR2 SMNVEV (reference sequence). This CDR3 is built from 15 residues. The CDR3 DNA reads as TGTGCCAGCAGTTTGGCTCGTGACAGTCACTACGAGCAGTACTTC. It encodes CASSLARDSHYEQYF.

The chain links TRBV5-1 to TRBJ2-7; 9 nucleotides line up with TRBD1. CDR1 and CDR2 from the germline V gene are SGHRS and YFSETQ. This CDR3 is 13 amino acids long. Trimming removed 8 bases from V and 5 bases from J; junction bases left unmatched: 8. The CDR3 DNA reads as TGCGCCAGTACTACAGGGGGCGCGGACGAGCAGTACTTC. Translating it yields CASTTGGADEQYF.